These T cell receptor beta chains were read from a single sample in a study of shared clonotypes between healthy human individuals. Method: immunoSEQ multiplex PCR; TCRdb's copy keeps in-frame clones and lacks some. This sample yields 600,000 to 700,000 clones, of which around 73% are seen a single time; more than 1.5% belongs to the top ten. The sequenced material came from memory CD4+ T cells sorted from blood. The receptors were sampled from a young woman in good health. Each CDR3 is given with its conserved first and last residue. Fields, in order: V gene, D gene, clone size, J gene, CDR3 DNA, CDR3 protein. D genes are given only for firm matches. Only part of the rows carry a size: once, few, many, or a class if the clone is expanded.

>TRBV27|-|-|TRBJ2-5
TGTGCCAGCAGTTCTCCGTACCAAGAGACCCAGTACTTC
CASSSPYQETQYF
>TRBV5-1|TRBD2|few|TRBJ2-1
TGCGCCAGCAGCTTTACTAGCGGGAGTTACAATGAGCAGTTCTTC
CASSFTSGSYNEQFF
>TRBV28|TRBD1|few|TRBJ1-2
TGTGCCAGCAGCACTCCGGGACAGGCAGGCTACACCTTC
CASSTPGQAGYTF
>TRBV25-1|-|-|TRBJ2-7
TGTGCCAGCAGTGAGGTAACAGGGAAGCGCGAGCAGTACTTC
CASSEVTGKREQYF
>TRBV11-1|TRBD1|-|TRBJ1-1
TGTGCCAGCAGCTTAATGGACAGGGAACTTTCTGAAGCTTTCTTT
CASSLMDRELSEAFF
>TRBV19|TRBD2|-|TRBJ2-3
TGTGCCAGTAGTAAGGCGGGCGGGAGGAGCACAGATACGCAGTATTTT
CASSKAGGRSTDTQYF
>TRBV27|TRBD1|-|TRBJ2-7
TGTGCCAGCAGTTTGAGGTGGACAGGGGGTAACGAGCAGTACTTC
CASSLRWTGGNEQYF
>TRBV18|-|-|TRBJ2-7
TGTGCCAGCTCAACTTCCCAGGGCGCCTACGAGCAGTACTTC
CASSTSQGAYEQYF
>TRBV28|-|-|TRBJ2-7
TGTGCCAGCACCCCCTTTAGACAGAACTCCTACGAGCAGTACTTC
CASTPFRQNSYEQYF
>TRBV10-2|TRBD2|-|TRBJ2-5
TGCGCCAGCCAGCTGCGGGGGGGGGAGACCCAGTACTTC
CASQLRGGETQYF
>TRBV28|-|many|TRBJ2-7
TGTGCCAGCAAGACCGTGCGGAGGGGGGCCTACGAGCAGTACTTC
CASKTVRRGAYEQYF
>TRBV20-1|-|-|TRBJ1-2
TGCAGTGCTAGAGATCGGATTGACACCTTC
CSARDRIDTF
>TRBV4-1|TRBD1|many|TRBJ2-7
TGCGCCAGCAGCGACCCGCAAGTAGGGGACAGAACATACGAGCAGTACTTC
CASSDPQVGDRTYEQYF
>TRBV7-7|TRBD1|many|TRBJ1-4
TGTGCCAGCAGCCCGACAGGGACGGGTGAAAAACTGTTTTTT
CASSPTGTGEKLFF
>TRBV5-4|-|few|TRBJ1-2
TGTGCCAGCAGCTTACTTGGCATAGCTAACTATGGCTACACCTTC
CASSLLGIANYGYTF
>TRBV19|-|-|TRBJ1-3
TGTGCCAGCAACATCGGAAACACCATATATTTT
CASNIGNTIYF
>TRBV19|TRBD1|-|TRBJ1-2
TGTGCCAGTAGTACCCAGGGGGCGGACTATGGCTACACCTTC
CASSTQGADYGYTF
>TRBV4-1|TRBD2|-|TRBJ2-3
TGCGCCAGCAGCCAAGTTGTGGCGGGAGCAGATACGCAGTATTTT
CASSQVVAGADTQYF
>TRBV6-1|-|-|TRBJ1-1
TGTGCCAGCAGTGAGACAGGTTCTGAGCCTGAAGCTTTCTTT
CASSETGSEPEAFF
>TRBV6-1|-|-|TRBJ2-3
TGTGCCAGCAGCCCTAGGTGGGCGAGCACAGATACGCAGTATTTT
CASSPRWASTDTQYF
>TRBV5-1|-|-|TRBJ2-2
TGCGCCAGCAGCTTGATTGTATCCGGGGAGCTGTTTTTT
CASSLIVSGELFF
>TRBV6-5|-|many|TRBJ2-2
TGTGCCAGCAGTCCCGTTGCCTCCGGGGAGCTGTTTTTT
CASSPVASGELFF
>TRBV28|-|-|TRBJ2-3
TGTGCCAGCAGTTGCAGGGGGAGGTGGAGCTTGTGTCCCCCAGATACGCAGTATTTT
CASSCRGRWSLCPPDTQYF
>TRBV7-6|-|few|TRBJ2-3
TGTGCCAGCAGCTTACTGCCAGGCCCTAGCACAGATACGCAGTATTTT
CASSLLPGPSTDTQYF
>TRBV7-9|TRBD2|few|TRBJ2-7
TGTGCCAGCAGCGGGAGCGGGAGGGTCAACGAGCAGTACTTC
CASSGSGRVNEQYF
>TRBV9|TRBD2|-|TRBJ2-3
TGTGCCAGCAGCCCAACTAGCGGGAGTTCTTTCGGTCCTAGCACAGATACGCAGTATTTT
CASSPTSGSSFGPSTDTQYF
>TRBV1|-|once|TRBJ1-1
TGCACCAGCAGCCAAGGGGTGTGGGGAGAGACTGAAGCTTTCTTT
CTSSQGVWGETEAFF
>TRBV28|-|-|TRBJ1-4
TGTGCCAGCACCGACAGAAATAATGAAAAACTGTTTTTT
CASTDRNNEKLFF
>TRBV6-6|TRBD1|-|TRBJ2-7
TGTGCCAGCAGTTACTCGAGGGGGCAGAGCTACGAGCAGTACTTC
CASSYSRGQSYEQYF
>TRBV29-1|TRBD1|-|TRBJ2-4
TGCAGCGTTAAGGGGGCCGCGGAGTTCATTCAGTACTTC
CSVKGAAEFIQYF
>TRBV18|TRBD1|-|TRBJ2-1
TGTGCCAGCGGAACAGGGGTGGAGGATGAGCAGTTCTTC
CASGTGVEDEQFF
>TRBV28|-|-|TRBJ1-5
TGTGCCAGCAGTCCTCATCAGGGGAATGTTCAGCCCCAGCATTTT
CASSPHQGNVQPQHF
>TRBV5-1|-|-|TRBJ1-4
TGCGCCAGCAGTCGGTTGGGTCCAGGGTCTAATGAAAAACTGTTTTTT
CASSRLGPGSNEKLFF
>TRBV19|-|-|TRBJ2-2
TGTGCCAGTAGTATAGCGGGGACGAACACCGGGGAGCTGTTTTTT
CASSIAGTNTGELFF
>TRBV10-1|TRBD2|medium-sized|TRBJ2-3
TGCGCCAGCAGTGGAGCGGGAGAAACAGATACGCAGTATTTT
CASSGAGETDTQYF
>TRBV7-9|-|many|TRBJ2-7
TGTGCCAGCAGCCCCTCCTACGAGCAGTACTTC
CASSPSYEQYF
>TRBV5-6|-|-|TRBJ1-1
TGTGCCAGCAGCTTAAGGGGGACTGAAGCTTTCTTT
CASSLRGTEAFF
>TRBV7-6|TRBD1|-|TRBJ2-7
TGTGCCAGCAGCTTAGTAATAAGTAGACAGGGGTTCCACGAGCAGTACTTC
CASSLVISRQGFHEQYF
>TRBV5-4|TRBD2|few|TRBJ2-3
TGTGCCAGCAGCCCGTTGAAGCGGGAGTATGCGGATACGCAGTATTTT
CASSPLKREYADTQYF
>TRBV7-8|-|-|TRBJ2-3
TGTGCCAGCAGCTTGCGCCGTCATAGCACAGATACGCAGTATTTT
CASSLRRHSTDTQYF
>TRBV19|-|-|TRBJ2-3
TGTGCCAGTATACTAACAGGGAGCACAGATACGCAGTATTTT
CASILTGSTDTQYF
>TRBV5-1|-|-|TRBJ2-7
TGCGCCAGCAGCTTGGTCGCTGACTCCTACGAGCAGTACTTC
CASSLVADSYEQYF
>TRBV7-9|TRBD2|-|TRBJ2-5
TGTGCCAGCAGGAGCGGACTAGCGGGAGGTGAGACCCAGTACTTC
CASRSGLAGGETQYF
>TRBV27|TRBD2|-|TRBJ2-3
TGTGCCAGCAGGCGGACTAGCGGGGGAGGAGCAGATACGCAGTATTTT
CASRRTSGGGADTQYF
>TRBV7-6|-|-|TRBJ1-5
TGTGCCAGCAGCTTAGAGGAGAATCAGCCCCAGCATTTT
CASSLEENQPQHF
>TRBV7-9|-|-|TRBJ1-4
TGTGCCAGCAGATTCGGGGGGCAGCCGATTGCAACTAATGAAAAACTGTTTTTT
CASRFGGQPIATNEKLFF
>TRBV19|TRBD1|-|TRBJ2-1
TGTGCCAGTAGTGAGGATTCCGGGACAGGGGGTTACAATGAGCAGTTCTTC
CASSEDSGTGGYNEQFF
>TRBV11-3|TRBD1|-|TRBJ2-7
TGTGCCAGCAGCTCCTCTACAGGGGAAAGCGAGCAGTACTTC
CASSSSTGESEQYF
>TRBV4-2|-|-|TRBJ2-7
TGTGCCAGCAGCCAAGAGTATCAGGGACCCAACGAGCAGTACTTC
CASSQEYQGPNEQYF
>TRBV7-9|-|-|TRBJ1-1
TGTGCCAGCAGAAGAGGGGAAGCCCTGACTGAAGCTTTCTTT
CASRRGEALTEAFF
>TRBV2|-|-|TRBJ2-4
TGTGCCAGCGTAGGGGCGATTCTAGCCAAAAACATTCAGTACTTC
CASVGAILAKNIQYF
>TRBV10-1|-|once|TRBJ2-2
TGCGCCAGCAGTGAGTCGATCTTCACCGGGGAGCTGTTTTTT
CASSESIFTGELFF
>TRBV28|-|-|TRBJ1-2
TGTGCCAGCAGTTTAAAGTATGGCTACACCTTC
CASSLKYGYTF